The table lists the clone carrying this T cell receptor beta chain with a few counts. Its cognate antigen is unknown. The CDR3 consists of 13 residues. J lost 8 bases, V lost 8 bases, and 4 bases had no gene match. Per germline, CDR1 MNHEY and CDR2 SVGAGI. This record comes from a study of CD8+ T cells in alopecia areata. About the research overall: Among treated patients, severity was scored by affected scalp area percentage.

Study observations and caveats: Many expanded lesional clones persisted during tofacitinib (in both scalp and blood).

cDNA serving as the sequencing template came from extracted, reverse transcribed RNA. Method: immunoSEQ multiplex PCR; TCRdb's copy keeps in-frame clones and lacks some. Of approximately 280,000 clones listed, 58% are singletons. Treatment here: oral pan-JAK inhibitor, 5-10 mg twice daily. This sequence was found in a human donor with alopecia areata. The starting material was CD4+ T cells sorted from blood, obtained at week 24, from a patient treated with tofacitinib. The chain is built from TRBV6-5 and TRBJ1-4; 11 positions agree with TRBD1. CDR3 DNA: TGTGCCAGCGGGGGACAGGGGGGCGAAAAACTGTTTTTT. Residues: CASGGQGGEKLFF.